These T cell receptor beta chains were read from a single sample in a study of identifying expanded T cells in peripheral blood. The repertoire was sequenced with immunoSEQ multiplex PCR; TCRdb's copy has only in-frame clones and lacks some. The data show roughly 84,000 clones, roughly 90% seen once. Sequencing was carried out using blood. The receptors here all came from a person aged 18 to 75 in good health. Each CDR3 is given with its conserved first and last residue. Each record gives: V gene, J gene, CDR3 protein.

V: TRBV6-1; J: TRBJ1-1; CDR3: CASRYHQGQNTEAFF
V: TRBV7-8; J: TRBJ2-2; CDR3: CASSLRGNSGELFF
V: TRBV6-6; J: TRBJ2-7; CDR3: CASSSDNYEQYF
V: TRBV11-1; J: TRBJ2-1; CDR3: CASSPPGLAGYNEQFF
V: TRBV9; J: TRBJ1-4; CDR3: CASSVGGDDNEKLFF
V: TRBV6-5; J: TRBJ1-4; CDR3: CASSYLGQGKLFF
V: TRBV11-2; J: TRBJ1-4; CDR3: CASRPPTTNEKLFF
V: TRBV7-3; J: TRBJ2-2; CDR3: CASSLTNTGELFF
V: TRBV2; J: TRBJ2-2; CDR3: CASSQRTNTGELFF
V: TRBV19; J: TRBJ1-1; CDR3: CASKGQGDTEAFF
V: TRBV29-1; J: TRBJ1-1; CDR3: CSVELKLNTEAFF
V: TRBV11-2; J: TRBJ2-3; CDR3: CASSFATDTQYF
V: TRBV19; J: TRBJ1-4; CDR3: CASSITGRDYEKLFF
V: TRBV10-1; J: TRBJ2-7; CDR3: CASSVGTSGSEQYF
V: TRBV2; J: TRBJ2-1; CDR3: CASKGRHYNEQFF
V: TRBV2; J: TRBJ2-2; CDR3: CASSEGVAGEGTGELFF
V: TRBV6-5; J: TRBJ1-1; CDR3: CASSYRTGADTEAFF
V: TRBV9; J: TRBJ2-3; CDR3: CASSERGDSTDTQYF
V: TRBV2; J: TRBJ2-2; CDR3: CASSEAGGNTGELFF
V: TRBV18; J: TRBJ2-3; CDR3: CASSPGVTGTDTQYF
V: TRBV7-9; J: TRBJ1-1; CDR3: CASSLAVPGQGRGTEAFF
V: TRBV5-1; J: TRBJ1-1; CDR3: CASSLVDRVNAFF
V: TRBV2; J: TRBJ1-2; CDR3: CASSAVAGTWEGYTF
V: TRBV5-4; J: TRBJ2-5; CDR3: CASSRTGGQETQYF
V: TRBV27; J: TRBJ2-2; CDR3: CASSLFEGGELFF
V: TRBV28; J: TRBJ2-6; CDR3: CASGQGATNVLTF
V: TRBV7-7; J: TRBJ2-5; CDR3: CASSSLAGPQETQYF
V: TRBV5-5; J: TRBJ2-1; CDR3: CASSFTEQFF
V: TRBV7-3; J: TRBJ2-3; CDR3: CASRRTSQVTDTQYF
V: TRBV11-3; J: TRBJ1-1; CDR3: CASSFSATLNTEAFF
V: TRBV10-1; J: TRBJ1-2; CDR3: CASSESGSWGYTF
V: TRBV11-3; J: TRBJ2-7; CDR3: CASSLAGGLGNEQYF
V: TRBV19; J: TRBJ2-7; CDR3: CASSERAHSGYEQYF
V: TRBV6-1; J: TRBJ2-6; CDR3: CASSNRDSGANVLTF
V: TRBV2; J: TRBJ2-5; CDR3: CASRKGQGRQETQYF
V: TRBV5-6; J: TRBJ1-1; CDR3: CASSLTGGPEAFF
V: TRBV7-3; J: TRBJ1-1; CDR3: CASSLQGLNTEAFF
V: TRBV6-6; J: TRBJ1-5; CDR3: CASRGSNQPQHF
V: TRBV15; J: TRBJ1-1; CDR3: CATSRAPSGSEAFF
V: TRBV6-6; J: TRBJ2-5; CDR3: CAIRTGPQETQYF
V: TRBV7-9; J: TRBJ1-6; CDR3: CASSRRAGGLNSPLHF
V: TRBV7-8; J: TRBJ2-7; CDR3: CASSSRPGQLYEQYF
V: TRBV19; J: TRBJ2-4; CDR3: CASSVNGANIQYF
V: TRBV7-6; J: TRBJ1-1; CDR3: CASSPSQGPTEAFF
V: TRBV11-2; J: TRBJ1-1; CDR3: CASSSANTEAFF
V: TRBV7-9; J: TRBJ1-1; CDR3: CASSFGNTEAFF